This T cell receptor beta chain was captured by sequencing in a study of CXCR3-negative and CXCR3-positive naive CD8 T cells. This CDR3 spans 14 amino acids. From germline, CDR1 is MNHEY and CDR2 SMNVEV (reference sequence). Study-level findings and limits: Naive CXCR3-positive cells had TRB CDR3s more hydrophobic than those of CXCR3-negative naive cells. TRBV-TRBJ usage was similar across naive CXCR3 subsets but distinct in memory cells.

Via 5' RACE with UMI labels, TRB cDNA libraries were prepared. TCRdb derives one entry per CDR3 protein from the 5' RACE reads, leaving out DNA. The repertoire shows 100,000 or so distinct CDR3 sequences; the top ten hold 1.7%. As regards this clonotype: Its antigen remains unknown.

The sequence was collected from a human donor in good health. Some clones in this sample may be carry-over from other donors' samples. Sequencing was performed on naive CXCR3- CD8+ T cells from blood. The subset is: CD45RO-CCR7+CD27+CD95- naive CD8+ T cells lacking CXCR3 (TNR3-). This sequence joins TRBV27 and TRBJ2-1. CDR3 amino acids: CASRRGDSYNEQFF.